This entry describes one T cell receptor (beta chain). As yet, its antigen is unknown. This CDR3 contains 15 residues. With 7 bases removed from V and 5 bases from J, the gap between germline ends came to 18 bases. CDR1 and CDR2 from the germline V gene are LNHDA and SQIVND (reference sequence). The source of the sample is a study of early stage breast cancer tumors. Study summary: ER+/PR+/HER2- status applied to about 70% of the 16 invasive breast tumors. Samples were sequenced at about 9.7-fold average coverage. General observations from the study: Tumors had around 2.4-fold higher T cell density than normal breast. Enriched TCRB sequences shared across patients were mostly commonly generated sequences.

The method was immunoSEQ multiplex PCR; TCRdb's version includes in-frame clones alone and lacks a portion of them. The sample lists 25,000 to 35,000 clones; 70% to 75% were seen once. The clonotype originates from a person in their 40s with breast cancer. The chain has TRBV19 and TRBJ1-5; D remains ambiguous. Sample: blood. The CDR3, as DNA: TGTGCCAGTACCGCAAGTTTTAGGGCTGATCAGCCCCAGCATTTT. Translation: CASTASFRADQPQHF.